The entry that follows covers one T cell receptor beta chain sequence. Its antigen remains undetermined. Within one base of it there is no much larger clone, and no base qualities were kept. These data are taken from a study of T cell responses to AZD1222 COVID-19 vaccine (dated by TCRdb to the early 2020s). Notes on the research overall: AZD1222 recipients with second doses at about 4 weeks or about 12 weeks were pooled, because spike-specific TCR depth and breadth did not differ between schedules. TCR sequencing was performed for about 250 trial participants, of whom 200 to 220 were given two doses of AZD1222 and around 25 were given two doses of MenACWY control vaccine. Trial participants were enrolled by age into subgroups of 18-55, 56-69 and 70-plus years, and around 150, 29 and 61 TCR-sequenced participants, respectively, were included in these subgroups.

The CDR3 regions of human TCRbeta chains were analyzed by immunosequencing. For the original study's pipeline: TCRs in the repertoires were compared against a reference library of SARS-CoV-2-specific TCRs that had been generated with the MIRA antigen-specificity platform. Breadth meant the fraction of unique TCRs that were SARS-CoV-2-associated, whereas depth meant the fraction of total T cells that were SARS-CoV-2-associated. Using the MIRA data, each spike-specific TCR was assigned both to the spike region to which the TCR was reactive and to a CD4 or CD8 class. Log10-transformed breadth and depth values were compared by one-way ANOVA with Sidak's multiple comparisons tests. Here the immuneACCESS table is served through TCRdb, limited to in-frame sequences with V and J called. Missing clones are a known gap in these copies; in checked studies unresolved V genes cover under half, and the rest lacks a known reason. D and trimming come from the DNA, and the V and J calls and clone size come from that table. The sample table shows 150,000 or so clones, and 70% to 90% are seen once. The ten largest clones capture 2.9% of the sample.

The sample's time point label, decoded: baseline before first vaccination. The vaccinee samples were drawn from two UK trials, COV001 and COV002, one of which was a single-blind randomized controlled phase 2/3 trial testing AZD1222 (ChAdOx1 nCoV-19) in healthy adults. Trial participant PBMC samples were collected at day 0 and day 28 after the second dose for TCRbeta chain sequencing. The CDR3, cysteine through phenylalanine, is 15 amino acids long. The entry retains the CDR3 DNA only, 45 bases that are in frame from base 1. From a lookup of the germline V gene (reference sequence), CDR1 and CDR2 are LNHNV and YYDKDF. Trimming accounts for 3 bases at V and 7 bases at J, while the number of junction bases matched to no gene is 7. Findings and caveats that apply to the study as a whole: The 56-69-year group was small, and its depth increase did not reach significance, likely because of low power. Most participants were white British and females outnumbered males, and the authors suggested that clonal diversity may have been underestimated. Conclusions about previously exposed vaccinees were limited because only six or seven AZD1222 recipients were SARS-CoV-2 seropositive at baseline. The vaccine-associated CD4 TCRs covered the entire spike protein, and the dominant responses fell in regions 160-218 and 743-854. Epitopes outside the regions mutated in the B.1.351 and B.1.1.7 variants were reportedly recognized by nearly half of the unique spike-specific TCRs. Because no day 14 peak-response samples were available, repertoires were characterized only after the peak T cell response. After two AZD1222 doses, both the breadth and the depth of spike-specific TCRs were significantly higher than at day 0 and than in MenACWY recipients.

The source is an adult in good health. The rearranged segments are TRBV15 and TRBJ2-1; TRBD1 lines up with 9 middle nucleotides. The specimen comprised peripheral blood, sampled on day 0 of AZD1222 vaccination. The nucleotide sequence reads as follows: TGTGCCACCAGCAGCCGAGGGACAGGGTGGAATGAGCAGTTCTTC. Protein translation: CATSSRGTGWNEQFF.